These 18 T cell receptor beta chains came from one sample sequenced in a study of OX40 agonist ivuxolimab in advanced cancers. The assay was immunoSEQ multiplex PCR, and TCRdb's table has in-frame clones only and misses some. Of tens of thousands of clones listed, roughly 80% were seen once; the top ten hold 5%. This sample comprised CD4+ or CD8+ T cells sorted from blood, obtained in a trial of the OX40 agonist ivuxolimab. Every receptor here comes from an adult with an advanced solid tumor such as melanoma, head and neck, liver or kidney cancer.

The gene calls are TRBV6-5 and TRBJ1-4; no clear D gene. The CDR3 is 14 residues long. Germline V gene data show CDR1 as MNHEY and CDR2 as SVGAGI. The ends were cut back, 0 bases at V and 5 bases at J, with 7 bases in the middle. CDR3 nucleotide sequence: TGTGCCAGCAGTTACTCAGGGCCGAATGAAAAACTGTTTTTT. This sequence encodes CASSYSGPNEKLFF.

This clone was observed a few times. The V call is TRBV29-1, the J call TRBJ2-7; 11 bases agree with TRBD2. The J segment lost 3 bases and the V segment lost 6 bases, leaving 7 bases of the junction unmatched. The germline gives CDR1 SQVTM, CDR2 ANQGSEA. The CDR3 extends over 14 amino acids. Written as DNA, the CDR3 is TGCAGCGTCACACTAGCGGGAGTATACTACGAGCAGTACTTC. This translates into CSVTLAGVYYEQYF.

This chain joins TRBV5-1 and TRBJ1-4; D remains ambiguous. The CDR3 runs to 16 residues. Germline CDR1 and CDR2: SGHRS and YFSETQ. Trimming shortened V by 0 bases and J by 4 bases, and 13 bases separated the two germline ends. The CDR3 sequence: CASSLEPNIVNEKLFF. The CDR3 coding sequence is TGCGCCAGCAGCTTGGAGCCTAATATAGTTAATGAAAAACTGTTTTTT.

The rearrangement joins TRBV7-9 to TRBJ2-1; no firm D call. There are 14 residues in the CDR3. The germline gives CDR1 SEHNR, CDR2 FQNEAQ (reference sequence). The V gene lost 2 bases and the J gene lost 9 bases, with 14 bases spanning the gap. The CDR3 nucleotides read TGTGCCAGCAGCTTAATTCCCTCGGGCGGTGAGCAGTTCTTC. The encoded protein is CASSLIPSGGEQFF.

The rearrangement uses TRBV6-6 and TRBJ2-7; D not certain. Trimming removed 8 bases at V and 2 bases at J, with 4 bases between. From germline, CDR1 is MNHNY and CDR2 SVGAGI (reference sequence). This CDR3 is 10 amino acids long. The CDR3 DNA is TGTGCCAGCGGAACCTACGAGCAGTACTTC. Translated, it gives CASGTYEQYF.

This chain joins TRBV5-1 and TRBJ2-6; TRBD1 might be the D (6 bases). Trimming removed 2 bases at V and 2 bases at J, with 11 bases between. Per germline, CDR1 SGHRS and CDR2 YFSETQ. This CDR3 is 16 amino acids long. The CDR3 region has the DNA TGCGCCAGCAGCTTTAACAGGGACGCTGGGGCCAACGTCCTGACTTTC. As protein: CASSFNRDAGANVLTF.

The chain links TRBV7-2 to TRBJ2-4; possibly TRBD2 for D (6 bases). This CDR3 spans 16 amino acids. Between the trimmed V and J ends, which lost 3 bases and 3 bases, there was a span of 15 bases. CDR1 and CDR2 from the germline V gene are SGHTA and FQGNSA. CDR3 coding DNA: TGTGCCAGCAGCTTGGGGACGGGAGTTGTCAAAAACATTCAGTACTTC. Its protein is CASSLGTGVVKNIQYF.

The genes are TRBV5-1 and TRBJ1-5; D may be TRBD1 (5 bases). Germline CDR1 and CDR2: SGHRS and YFSETQ. This CDR3 has 15 amino acids. V was pared by 4 bases and J by 1 base, with 12 bases between. The CDR3 loop is CASSQDWDSNQPQHF. CDR3 sequence (DNA): TGCGCCAGCAGCCAAGATTGGGACAGCAATCAGCCCCAGCATTTT.

The rearrangement joins TRBV11-2 to TRBJ2-1; D gene uncertain. CDR3 length: 15 residues. Germline V gene data show CDR1 as SGHAT and CDR2 as FQNNGV. Deletions cut 5 bases from V and 5 bases from J, with 16 bases between. The CDR3 DNA sequence: TGTGCCAGCAGCCCACGTCGACGGCCGGACAATGAGCAGTTCTTC. Residues: CASSPRRRPDNEQFF.

The chain recombines TRBV5-1 with TRBJ2-1; D might be TRBD2 (6 bases). There are 15 residues in the CDR3. CDR1 SGHRS and CDR2 YFSETQ come from the germline V gene. V gave up 0 bases and J gave up 4 bases, with 11 bases separating them. CDR3 amino acids: CASSLVGGNYNEQFF. The CDR3 DNA follows: TGCGCCAGCAGCTTGGTGGGGGGTAATTACAATGAGCAGTTCTTC.

This rearrangement joins TRBV30 to TRBJ1-6; D is unresolved. V was clipped by 2 bases and J by 13 bases, with 12 bases between them. This CDR3 contains 12 residues. Germline V gene sequence: CDR1 GTSNPN, CDR2 SVGIG (reference sequence). This chain's CDR3 is CAWSILYWPLHF. Here the CDR3 DNA reads TGTGCCTGGAGTATCTTATATTGGCCCCTCCACTTT.

This chain connects TRBV19 to TRBJ2-3; 8 bases map to TRBD2. With V trimmed by 5 bases and J by 4 bases, 2 bases remained unmatched. From germline, CDR1 is LNHDA and CDR2 SQIVND (reference sequence). This CDR3 has 13 amino acids. CDR3 sequence: CASSVGGADTQYF. The DNA for the CDR3 is TGTGCCAGTAGTGTCGGGGGGGCAGATACGCAGTATTTT.

The rearrangement links TRBV4-3 to TRBJ1-2; D might be TRBD1 (6 bases). V lost 0 bases, J lost 5 bases, and 10 bases lay in between. The CDR3 sequence is 14 residues long. Per germline, CDR1 LGHNA and CDR2 YSLEER. In DNA form, the CDR3 reads TGCGCCAGCAGCCAAGACCCGACAGGTTATGGCTACACCTTC. Translation: CASSQDPTGYGYTF.

The chain recombines TRBV27 with TRBJ2-2; 8 bases are shared with TRBD1. The CDR3 totals 16 residues. Trimming cost V 5 bases and J 3 bases; bases outside gene matches: 8. The germline gives CDR1 MNHEY, CDR2 SMNVEV (reference sequence). The DNA of the CDR3 is TGTGCCAGCAGTAAACCCCCGGGACAGGACACCGGGGAGCTGTTTTTT. It yields the protein CASSKPPGQDTGELFF.

The V and J genes are TRBV19 and TRBJ2-2; D gene uncertain. V dropped 8 bases and J dropped 4 bases, with 17 bases sitting between them. The germline V gene has CDR1 LNHDA and CDR2 SQIVND (reference sequence). The CDR3 consists of 15 residues. The CDR3 DNA follows: TGTGCCAGTGGAAGGGTATTGGCAACCACCGGGGAGCTGTTTTTT. It specifies CASGRVLATTGELFF.

The V call is TRBV30, the J call TRBJ1-2; D gene uncertain. CDR3 length equals 14 residues. Trimming removed 2 bases at V and 5 bases at J, with 15 bases between. Looked up from germline, CDR1 is GTSNPN and CDR2 is SVGIG (reference sequence). The CDR3 DNA follows: TGTGCCTGGAGTAGAGGACCAAGCGGGTATGGCTACACCTTC. Translated: CAWSRGPSGYGYTF. Looking up the rest from reference TRBV30 and TRBJ1-2 gives the full variable domain: SQTIHQWPATLVQPVGSPLSLECTVEGTSNPNLYWYRQAAGRGLQLLFYSVGIGQISSEVPQNLSASRPQDRQFILSSKKLLLSDSGFYLCAWSRGPSGYGYTFGSGTRLTVV.

The chain employs TRBV7-9 and TRBJ2-7; 11 positions agree with TRBD2. Germline assignment: CDR1 SEHNR and CDR2 FQNEAQ (reference sequence). There are 16 residues in the CDR3. Losses at the gene ends were 5 bases for V and 0 bases for J; bases not matched to a gene: 6. CDR3 amino acids: CASSQDGTSGSYEQYF. The CDR3, as DNA: TGTGCCAGCAGCCAAGATGGGACTAGCGGCTCCTACGAGCAGTACTTC. Full variable domain (remainder filled in from reference TRBV7-9 and TRBJ2-7): DTGVSQNPRHKITKRGQNVTFRCDPISEHNRLYWYRQTLGQGPEFLTYFQNEAQLEKSRLLSDRFSAERPKGSFSTLEIQRTEQGDSAMYLCASSQDGTSGSYEQYFGPGTRLTVT.

The chain uses TRBV27 and TRBJ2-2; TRBD1 is a possible D gene (6 bases). V was cut by 7 bases and J by 4 bases, with 13 bases left in between. The CDR3 runs to 14 residues. CDR1 MNHEY and CDR2 SMNVEV come from the germline V gene (reference sequence). The CDR3 DNA is TGTGCCAGCAATTCCCAGGGGTTCACCGGGGAGCTGTTTTTT. It specifies CASNSQGFTGELFF.